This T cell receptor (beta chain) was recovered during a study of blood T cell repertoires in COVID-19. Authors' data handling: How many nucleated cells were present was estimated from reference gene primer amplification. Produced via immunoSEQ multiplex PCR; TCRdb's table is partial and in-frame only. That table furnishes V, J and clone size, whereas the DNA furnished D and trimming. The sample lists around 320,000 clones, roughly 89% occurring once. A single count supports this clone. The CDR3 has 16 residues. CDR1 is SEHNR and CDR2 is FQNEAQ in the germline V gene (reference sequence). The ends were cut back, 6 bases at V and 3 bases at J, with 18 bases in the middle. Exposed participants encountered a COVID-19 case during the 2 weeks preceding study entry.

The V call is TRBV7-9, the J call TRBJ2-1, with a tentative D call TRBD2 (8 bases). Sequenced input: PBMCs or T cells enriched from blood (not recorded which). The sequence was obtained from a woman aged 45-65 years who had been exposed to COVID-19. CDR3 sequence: CASSRRGLAGYNEQFF. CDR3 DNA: TGTGCCAGCAGTCGGAGGGGGCTAGCGGGCTACAATGAGCAGTTCTTC.